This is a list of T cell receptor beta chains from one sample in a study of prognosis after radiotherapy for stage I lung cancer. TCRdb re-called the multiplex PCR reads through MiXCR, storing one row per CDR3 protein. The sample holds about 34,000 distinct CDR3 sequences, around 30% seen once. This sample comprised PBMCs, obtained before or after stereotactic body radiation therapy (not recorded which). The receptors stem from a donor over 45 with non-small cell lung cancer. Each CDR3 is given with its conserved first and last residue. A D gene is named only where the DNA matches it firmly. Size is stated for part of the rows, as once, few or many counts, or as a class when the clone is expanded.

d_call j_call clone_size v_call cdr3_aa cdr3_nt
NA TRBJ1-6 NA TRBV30 CAWRVGGSTGGSPLHF TGTGCCTGGAGGGTTGGCGGATCCACCGGGGGGTCACCCCTCCACTTT
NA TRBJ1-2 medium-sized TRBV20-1 CSARDPHGGYTF TGCAGTGCTAGAGACCCACACGGTGGCTACACCTTC
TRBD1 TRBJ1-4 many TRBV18 CASSTTGGINEKLFF TGTGCCAGCTCAACCACAGGGGGTATTAATGAAAAACTGTTTTTT
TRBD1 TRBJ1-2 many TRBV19 CASSIGQGNYGYTF TGTGCCAGTAGTATCGGACAGGGTAACTATGGCTACACCTTC
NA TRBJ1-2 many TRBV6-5 CASSYRGASGGYGYTF TGTGCCAGCAGTTACCGGGGCGCGAGTGGTGGCTATGGCTACACCTTC
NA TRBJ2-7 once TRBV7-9 CASSVAVTAGEQYF TGTGCCAGCAGCGTGGCCGTGACGGCAGGCGAGCAGTACTTC
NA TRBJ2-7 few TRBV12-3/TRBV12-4 CASLSELLPTEQYF TGTGCCAGCCTTAGTGAACTCTTGCCTACCGAGCAGTACTTC
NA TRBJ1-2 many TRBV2 CASGWEPPNYGYTF TGTGCCAGCGGTTGGGAGCCTCCTAACTATGGCTACACCTTC
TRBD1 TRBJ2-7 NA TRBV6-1 CASSNGQGVWDQYF TGTGCCAGCAGTAACGGACAGGGGGTGTGGGATCAGTACTTC
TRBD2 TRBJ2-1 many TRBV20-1 CSAKKGLAGVGNEQFF TGCAGTGCTAAAAAGGGACTAGCGGGGGTAGGTAATGAGCAGTTCTTC
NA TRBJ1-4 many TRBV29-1 CSVVWRVRGNEKLFF TGCAGCGTTGTTTGGAGGGTAAGGGGTAATGAAAAACTGTTTTTT
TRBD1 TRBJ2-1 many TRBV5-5 CASSSTGVEQFF TGTGCCAGCAGCTCCACAGGGGTCGAGCAGTTCTTC
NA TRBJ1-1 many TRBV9 CASSVAVTGSDTEAFF TGTGCCAGCAGCGTAGCCGTAACAGGGTCTGACACTGAAGCTTTCTTT
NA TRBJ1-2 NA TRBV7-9 CVSSTGSPGGGYTF TGTGTCAGCAGCACCGGGAGCCCGGGTGGTGGCTACACCTTC
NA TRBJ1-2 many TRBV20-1 CSASYQENYGYTF TGCAGTGCTAGTTACCAGGAGAACTATGGCTACACCTTC
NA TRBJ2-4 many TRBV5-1 CASSLAGSASIQYF TGCGCCAGCAGCTTGGCGGGCAGCGCATCCATTCAGTACTTC
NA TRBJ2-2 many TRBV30 CAWTRTGAGTGELFF TGTGCCTGGACGAGGACGGGGGCAGGCACCGGGGAGCTGTTTTTT
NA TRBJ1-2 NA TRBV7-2 CASSSLGPGSPNYGYTF TGTGCCAGCAGCTCCCTGGGACCGGGATCCCCTAACTATGGCTACACCTTC
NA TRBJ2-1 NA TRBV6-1 CASILVVGEDEQFF TGTGCCAGCATACTCGTGGTGGGCGAAGATGAGCAGTTCTTC
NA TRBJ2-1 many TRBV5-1 CASSPETTRRFSYNEQFF TGCGCCAGCAGCCCAGAGACCACCAGACGGTTCTCCTACAATGAGCAGTTCTTC
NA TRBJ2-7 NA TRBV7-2 CASSYTGGTGYEQYF TGTGCCAGCAGCTATACGGGGGGGACAGGGTACGAGCAGTACTTC
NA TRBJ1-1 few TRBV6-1 CASSEFVPDTEAFF TGTGCCAGCAGTGAATTTGTGCCAGACACTGAAGCTTTCTTT
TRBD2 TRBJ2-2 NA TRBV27 CASSPIAGNTGELFF TGTGCCAGCAGTCCCATAGCGGGAAACACCGGGGAGCTGTTTTTT
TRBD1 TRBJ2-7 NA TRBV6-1 CASSPTGERGDDHYF TGTGCCAGCAGTCCGACAGGGGAACGCGGCGACGATCATTACTTC
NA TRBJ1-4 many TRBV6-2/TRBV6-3 CASSYKDREKLFF TGTGCCAGCAGTTACAAGGATCGGGAAAAACTGTTTTTT
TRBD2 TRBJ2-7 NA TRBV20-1 CSASRIAGGPDEQYF TGCAGTGCTAGCCGTATCGCGGGAGGGCCCGACGAGCAGTACTTC
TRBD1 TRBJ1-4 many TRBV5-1 CASSPGQGGEKLFF TGCGCCAGCAGCCCTGGACAGGGCGGTGAAAAACTGTTTTTT
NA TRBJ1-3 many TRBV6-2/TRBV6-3 CASSRTGNTIYF TGTGCCAGCAGCCGAACTGGAAACACCATATATTTT
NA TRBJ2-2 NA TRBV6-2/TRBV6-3 CASSGSLGGDTGELFF TGTGCCAGCAGTGGCTCTTTGGGTGGCGACACCGGGGAGCTGTTTTTT
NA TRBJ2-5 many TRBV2 CASSGTDQETQYF TGTGCCAGCAGTGGTACAGATCAAGAGACCCAGTACTTC
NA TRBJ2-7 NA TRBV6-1 CASSRAGHMNEQYF TGTGCCAGCAGTCGAGCGGGACACATGAACGAGCAGTACTTC
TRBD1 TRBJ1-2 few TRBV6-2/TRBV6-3 CASSYPDRGGYGYTF TGTGCCAGCAGTTACCCGGACAGGGGAGGCTATGGCTACACCTTC
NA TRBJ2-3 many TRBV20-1 CSALSGTTDTQYF TGCAGTGCTTTAAGCGGAACCACAGATACGCAGTATTTT